A single sample is the source of the 17 T cell receptor beta chains below, sequenced in a study of shared clonotypes between healthy human individuals. Repertoires were generated with immunoSEQ multiplex PCR, while TCRdb's copy carries only in-frame clones and drops some. The table has 2,500,000 or so clones, more than 85% seen once; the top ten hold 0.36%. Source material: naive CD4+ T cells from PBMCs. Subset indicated: CD45RA+ positively selected. These receptors all stem from a man younger than 30 in good health. Some clones in this sample may be carry-over from other donors' samples.

V and J are TRBV7-2 and TRBJ2-7; D might be TRBD1 or TRBD2, each matching 5 bases. V was trimmed by 2 bases and J by 3 bases, leaving 17 bases between them. CDR3 length: 16 residues. Germline CDR1 and CDR2: SGHTA and FQGNSA. In nucleotides, the CDR3 is TGTGCCAGCAGCTTAAAGCTGCCAGGGCGGGTCTACGAGCAGTACTTC. Protein product: CASSLKLPGRVYEQYF.

The chain carries TRBV6-6 and TRBJ2-7; 7 bases align to TRBD1. The V gene end was trimmed by 6 bases and the J gene end by 2 bases; junction bases not matched to a gene: 10. This CDR3 contains 15 residues. Germline V CDR1 and CDR2: MNHNY, SVGAGI (reference sequence). CDR3 loop: CASSRRTGVTYEQYF. The CDR3 DNA follows: TGTGCCAGCAGCCGCAGGACAGGCGTTACCTACGAGCAGTACTTC.

The gene calls are TRBV11-3 and TRBJ1-1; D perhaps matches TRBD1 (5 bases). The CDR3 consists of 15 residues. V lost 1 base and J lost 1, with 10 bases in between. CDR1 and CDR2 (germline): SGHNT, YENEEA. The CDR3 loop is CASSLAGGSNTEAFF. CDR3 in DNA: TGTGCCAGCAGCTTAGCGGGGGGGTCGAACACTGAAGCTTTCTTT. Based on the CDR3 plus reference TRBV11-3 and TRBJ1-1, the full variable domain is EAGVVQSPRYKIIEKKQPVAFWCNPISGHNTLYWYLQNLGQGPELLIRYENEEAVDDSQLPKDRFSAERLKGVDSTLKIQPAELGDSAVYLCASSLAGGSNTEAFFGQGTRLTVV.

This clone was observed a few times. The chain carries TRBV28 and TRBJ1-5, with D possibly matching TRBD1 (6 bases). The V end lost 6 bases, the J end lost 5 bases, and 17 bases lay between the germline ends. Germline values: CDR1 MDHEN, CDR2 SYDVKM. The CDR3 covers 15 residues. CDR3 region: CASRLGTSIDQPQHF. The CDR3 region has the DNA TGTGCCAGCAGGCTCGGGACAAGCATCGATCAGCCCCAGCATTTT. The full variable domain, completed using reference TRBV28 and TRBJ1-5, is DVKVTQSSRYLVKRTGEKVFLECVQDMDHENMFWYRQDPGLGLRLIYFSYDVKMKEKGDIPEGYSVSREKKERFSLILESASTNQTSMYLCASRLGTSIDQPQHFGDGTRLSIL.

The chain uses TRBV6-5 and TRBJ2-7, with TRBD1 identical over 10 bases. Germline V gene lookup returns CDR1 MNHEY and CDR2 SVGAGI. The V and J ends lost 10 bases and 5 bases, in that order; junction bases with no gene match: 14. The length of the CDR3 is 15 residues. CDR3 nucleotides: TGTGCCACCCAGACCCCCGGGACAGGGGTTCACGAGCAGTACTTC. This translates into CATQTPGTGVHEQYF.

V is TRBV11-2 and J is TRBJ2-7, with D perhaps TRBD2 (5 bases). With 7 bases removed from V and 2 bases from J, the gap between germline ends came to 15 bases. Per the germline V gene, CDR1 is SGHAT and CDR2 is FQNNGV. The CDR3 sequence is 14 residues long. For the CDR3, the DNA is TGTGCCAGCACCACCAGTACGGGGACCTACGAGCAGTACTTC. Its protein is CASTTSTGTYEQYF.

The rearrangement links TRBV6-5 to TRBJ2-3; D not certain. The length of the CDR3 is 11 residues. CDR1 is MNHEY, CDR2 SVGAGI, per germline. Trimming shortened V by 11 bases and J by 4 bases, and 10 bases separated the two germline ends. The CDR3 nucleotides read TGTGCCGTCGGCCTTCCAGATACGCAGTATTTT. Its translation is CAVGLPDTQYF.

The CDR3 bases are TGTGCCAGCGCGGAGGGATCCTACGAGCAGTACTTC. It yields the protein CASAEGSYEQYF. This sequence joins TRBV18 and TRBJ2-7; possible D gene TRBD2, 6 bases. This CDR3 contains 12 residues. V was pared by 8 bases and J by 1 base, with 9 bases between. CDR1 KGHSH and CDR2 LQKENI come from the germline V gene.

The chain is built from TRBV30 and TRBJ1-2, with D perhaps TRBD1 (6 bases). The CDR3 consists of 12 residues. Germline CDR1 reads GTSNPN; CDR2 reads SVGIG (reference sequence). V was cut by 2 bases and J by 11 bases, with 15 bases left in between. The CDR3 spells CAWSTGQPSYTF. CDR3 in DNA: TGTGCCTGGAGTACCGGACAGCCGAGTTACACCTTC.

As concerns this clone: Other DNA sequences within the sample encode an identical CDR3. The gene calls are TRBV18 and TRBJ2-5, with no clear D. This CDR3 has 13 residues. Germline V lookup: CDR1 KGHSH, CDR2 LQKENI. V was shortened by 3 bases and J by 1 base, with 6 bases between the two germline ends. Here the CDR3 DNA reads TGTGCCAGCTCACCGGGTTCCCAAGAGACCCAGTACTTC. It encodes CASSPGSQETQYF.

The gene calls are TRBV28 and TRBJ2-3, with D possibly being TRBD1 (6 bases). Trimming took 3 bases from V and 2 from J, leaving 15 bases between them. The CDR3 is 16 residues long. Germline V gene sequence: CDR1 MDHEN, CDR2 SYDVKM. This CDR3 reads CASSLPGTRPTDTQYF. The CDR3 bases are TGTGCCAGCAGTTTGCCGGGGACAAGACCCACAGATACGCAGTATTTT.

About this clone: Distinct nucleotide sequences in the sample also encode this CDR3. The chain has TRBV27 and TRBJ2-5; 7 bases are shared with TRBD1. The length of the CDR3 is 13 residues. Germline trimming cut 2 bases from V and 5 bases from J; bases unmatched to any gene: 2. Per the germline V gene, CDR1 is MNHEY and CDR2 is SMNVEV (reference sequence). The CDR3 spells CASSLIRGETQYF. The CDR3 DNA reads TGTGCCAGCAGTTTAATCAGGGGGGAGACCCAGTACTTC.

The gene calls are TRBV30 and TRBJ2-2; D is unresolved. This CDR3 contains 15 residues. Trimming left V 0 bases short and J 7 bases short, with 15 bases between. Germline values: CDR1 GTSNPN, CDR2 SVGIG (reference sequence). CDR3 coding DNA: TGTGCCTGGAGTGTGAACACCCTCCTTAGCGGGGAGCTGTTTTTT. Protein sequence: CAWSVNTLLSGELFF.

This CDR3 is CAPGTGGATDNEQFF. The DNA for the CDR3 is TGTGCCCCGGGAACAGGGGGTGCTACGGACAATGAGCAGTTCTTC. The chain recombines TRBV25-1 with TRBJ2-1; 8 bases align to TRBD1. CDR1 MGHDK and CDR2 SYGVNS come from the germline V gene. After removal of 11 bases from V and 5 bases from J, the junction contained 14 bases not matched to a gene. This CDR3 is built from 15 residues.

The chain has TRBV10-2 and TRBJ2-3, with 12 bases aligning to TRBD2. This CDR3 region has 16 residues. J was trimmed by 0 bases and V by 6 bases; bases with no gene match: 4. CDR1 WSHSY and CDR2 SAAADI come from the germline V gene. In DNA, the CDR3 is TGCGCCAGCAGAGGACTAGCGGGAAGGAGCACAGATACGCAGTATTTT. Translating it yields CASRGLAGRSTDTQYF.

CDR3 DNA: TGTGCCAGCAGTTTTGCACAGGGATCTAATGAAAAACTGTTTTTT. Its translation is CASSFAQGSNEKLFF. The rearrangement uses TRBV28 and TRBJ1-4; perhaps TRBD1 as D (6 bases). CDR3 size: 15 residues. The V gene lost 3 bases and the J gene lost 3 bases, with 11 bases spanning the gap. Germline loops: CDR1 MDHEN, CDR2 SYDVKM. Using reference TRBV28 and TRBJ1-4 for the parts outside the CDR3, the full variable domain is DVKVTQSSRYLVKRTGEKVFLECVQDMDHENMFWYRQDPGLGLRLIYFSYDVKMKEKGDIPEGYSVSREKKERFSLILESASTNQTSMYLCASSFAQGSNEKLFFGSGTQLSVL.

This chain uses TRBV19 with TRBJ1-4; unclear D gene. The CDR3 spans 16 residues. The germline CDR1 and CDR2 sequences are LNHDA and SQIVND (reference sequence). V was clipped by 5 bases and J by 0 bases, with 13 bases between them. CDR3 coding DNA: TGTGCCAGTAGTCTCTTTCAGAGTTCAACTAATGAAAAACTGTTTTTT. Its protein is CASSLFQSSTNEKLFF. Variable domain in full (rest from reference TRBV19 and TRBJ1-4): DGGITQSPKYLFRKEGQNVTLSCEQNLNHDAMYWYRQDPGQGLRLIYYSQIVNDFQKGDIAEGYSVSREKKESFPLTVTSAQKNPTAFYLCASSLFQSSTNEKLFFGSGTQLSVL.